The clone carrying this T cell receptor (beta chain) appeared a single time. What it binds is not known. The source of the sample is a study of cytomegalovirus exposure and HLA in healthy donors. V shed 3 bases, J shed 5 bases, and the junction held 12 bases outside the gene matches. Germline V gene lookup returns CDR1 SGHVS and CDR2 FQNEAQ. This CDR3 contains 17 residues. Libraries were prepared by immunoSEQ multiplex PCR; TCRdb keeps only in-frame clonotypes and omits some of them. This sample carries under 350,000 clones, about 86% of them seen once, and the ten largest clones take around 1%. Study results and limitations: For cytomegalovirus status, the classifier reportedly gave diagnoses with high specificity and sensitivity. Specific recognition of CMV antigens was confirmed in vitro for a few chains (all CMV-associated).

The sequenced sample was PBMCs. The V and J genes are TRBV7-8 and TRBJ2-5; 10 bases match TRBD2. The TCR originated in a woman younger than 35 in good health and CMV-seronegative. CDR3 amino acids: CASSFSSELAGQETQYF. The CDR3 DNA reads TGTGCCAGCAGCTTTTCGTCGGAACTAGCGGGACAGGAGACCCAGTACTTC.